This T cell receptor beta chain emerged from a study of T cell repertoires in cytomegalovirus infection. The overall study: Matching HLA type, along with CMV infection, was indicated by public TCR beta signatures. General study findings and limits: Dominant in the ex vivo response were TCR beta clonotypes restricted by HLA-C and specific for CMV. Pooled public TCR beta family frequency picked out CMV carriers with the relevant HLA.

As for this clonotype: No antigen is known for it.

TCRdb passed the reads through MiXCR, listing each CDR3 protein once. The sample yields 150,000 to 200,000 distinct CDR3 sequences, about a tenth seen once. Germline CDR1 reads KGHDR; CDR2 reads SFDVKD. This CDR3 is 15 amino acids long. The ends lost 5 bases at V and 5 bases at J; junction bases unmatched: 5. The rearrangement uses TRBV24-1 and TRBJ2-1, with 10 bases lining up with TRBD2. The source material was PBMCs. This TCR was recovered from a human donor in good health (CMV status not recorded). Some clones in this sample may be carry-over from other donors' samples. CDR3 loop: CATSGTSGTDNEQFF. Written as DNA, the CDR3 is TGTGCCACCAGTGGTACTAGCGGGACCGACAATGAGCAGTTCTTC.